The rows below give T cell receptor beta chains drawn from one sample of a study of graft-versus-host responses after intestinal transplantation. Produced via immunoSEQ multiplex PCR; TCRdb's table is partial and in-frame only. The data contain tens of thousands of clones, approximately 90% of them singletons. The sequencing here drew on ileum tissue, taken around 190 days after intestinal transplant. These receptors came from a human patient who received an intestinal transplant, so some T cells may come from the graft donor. The CDR3 runs from the conserved cysteine through the conserved F or W. A D gene is named only where the DNA matches it firmly. Only part of the rows carry a size: once, few, many, or a class if the clone is expanded.

v_call,clone_size,d_call,j_call,cdr3_aa,cdr3_nt
TRBV5-6,-,-,TRBJ2-7,CASSGGPGMTYEQYF,TGTGCCAGCAGCGGGGGACCAGGCATGACCTACGAGCAGTACTTC
TRBV4-2,-,TRBD1,TRBJ2-7,CASSHRQGSYEQYF,TGTGCCAGCAGCCATAGACAGGGTTCCTACGAGCAGTACTTC
TRBV5-4,-,TRBD2,TRBJ2-7,CASSGGLAGTYEQYF,TGTGCCAGCAGCGGGGGACTAGCGGGGACCTACGAGCAGTACTTC
TRBV4-2,once,TRBD2,TRBJ2-7,CASSQDRGGRKSSYEQYF,TGTGCCAGCAGCCAAGATCGCGGGGGTCGAAAGAGCTCCTACGAGCAGTACTTC
TRBV29-1,-,-,TRBJ1-3,CSAIQGTGNTIYF,TGCAGCGCAATCCAGGGGACTGGAAACACCATATATTTT
TRBV7-9,once,-,TRBJ2-7,CASCRDTTYEQYF,TGTGCCAGCTGCCGGGACACAACCTACGAGCAGTACTTC
TRBV7-7,-,TRBD2,TRBJ2-5,CASSYSGGTQETQYF,TGTGCCAGCAGTTATAGCGGGGGAACCCAAGAGACCCAGTACTTC
TRBV15,-,TRBD2,TRBJ2-1,CATSRTGLNEQFF,TGTGCCACCAGCAGAACGGGACTAAATGAGCAGTTCTTC
TRBV11-2,-,-,TRBJ1-2,CASSHSRDSSYGYTF,TGTGCCAGCAGCCACTCCAGGGATTCTTCCTATGGCTACACCTTC
TRBV7-9,-,-,TRBJ2-7,CASAAGDSYEQYF,TGTGCCAGCGCGGCAGGGGATTCCTACGAGCAGTACTTC
TRBV5-1,few,-,TRBJ2-7,CASSLKQGAYEQYF,TGCGCCAGCAGCTTGAAACAGGGAGCCTACGAGCAGTACTTC
TRBV29-1,-,TRBD1,TRBJ2-2,CSVGQGNTGELFF,TGCAGCGTTGGACAGGGTAACACCGGGGAGCTGTTTTTT
TRBV2,-,-,TRBJ2-7,CASSGVRDISEQYF,TGTGCCAGCAGTGGGGTGAGGGACATAAGCGAGCAGTACTTC
TRBV27,-,TRBD2,TRBJ2-5,CASRGTSAGRETQYF,TGTGCCAGCAGGGGGACTAGCGCGGGACGCGAGACCCAGTACTTC
TRBV6-5,once,-,TRBJ2-7,CASSPTVAETYEQYF,TGTGCCAGCAGTCCCACGGTGGCGGAAACCTACGAGCAGTACTTC
TRBV7-8,-,-,TRBJ2-7,CASSLASVSSYEQYF,TGTGCCAGCAGCTTGGCGTCAGTTAGCTCCTACGAGCAGTACTTC
TRBV19,-,-,TRBJ1-5,CASSTDSSGNQPQHF,TGTGCCAGTAGTACAGACAGTTCCGGCAATCAGCCCCAGCATTTT
TRBV5-1,once,-,TRBJ2-7,CASSLAGTTYEQYF,TGCGCCAGCAGCTTGGCCGGGACAACCTACGAGCAGTACTTC
TRBV7-9,-,TRBD1,TRBJ1-5,CASSPDRGPRNQPQHF,TGTGCCAGCAGCCCTGACAGGGGGCCAAGAAATCAGCCCCAGCATTTT
TRBV6-1,-,TRBD1,TRBJ1-5,CASRGTVNQPQHF,TGTGCCAGCAGGGGGACAGTGAATCAGCCCCAGCATTTT
TRBV6-1,few,-,TRBJ2-5,CASRPPGVETQYF,TGTGCCAGCAGGCCTCCGGGGGTGGAGACCCAGTACTTC
TRBV5-1,-,-,TRBJ2-3,CASSSEGSDTQYF,TGCGCCAGCAGCTCGGAGGGGTCCGATACGCAGTATTTT
TRBV10-2,-,TRBD2,TRBJ2-5,CARVASGRAAEETQYF,TGCGCCAGAGTCGCTAGCGGGAGGGCAGCGGAAGAGACCCAGTACTTC
TRBV11-2,-,-,TRBJ1-1,CASSLGRNTEAFF,TGTGCCAGCAGCTTAGGCAGAAACACTGAAGCTTTCTTT
TRBV7-8,-,TRBD1,TRBJ2-7,CASSLAPGQGPYEQYF,TGTGCCAGCAGCTTAGCCCCGGGACAGGGCCCCTACGAGCAGTACTTC
TRBV5-1,once,-,TRBJ2-1,CASSTGLVRNEQFF,TGCGCCAGCAGCACAGGGTTAGTACGCAATGAGCAGTTCTTC
TRBV30,-,TRBD1,TRBJ1-4,CAWEQGKEKLFF,TGTGCCTGGGAACAGGGGAAAGAAAAACTGTTTTTT
TRBV28,-,-,TRBJ1-2,CASRGVGYTF,TGTGCCAGCAGAGGGGTTGGCTACACCTTC
TRBV10-3,-,-,TRBJ2-2,CAISALSTGELFF,TGTGCCATCAGCGCCCTTAGCACCGGGGAGCTGTTTTTT
TRBV6-6,-,-,TRBJ1-5,CASRGYRWAENQPQHF,TGTGCCAGCAGAGGTTATCGTTGGGCAGAGAATCAGCCCCAGCATTTT
TRBV5-4,-,-,TRBJ1-2,CASRVDRFNYGYTF,TGTGCCAGCAGAGTGGACAGATTTAACTATGGCTACACCTTC
TRBV11-2,-,-,TRBJ1-1,CASSTGRIPNTEAFF,TGTGCCAGCAGCACCGGACGGATACCGAACACTGAAGCTTTCTTT
TRBV28,-,TRBD1,TRBJ2-7,CASLDRVRYEQYF,TGTGCCAGCCTGGACAGGGTTCGGTACGAGCAGTACTTC